The rows below give T cell receptor beta chains drawn from one sample of a study of CD8 T cells in Susac syndrome. In TCRdb, the immunoSEQ multiplex PCR reads were re-called with MiXCR into one record per CDR3 protein. The sample yields roughly 220,000 distinct CDR3 sequences, roughly 93% seen once. The sequencing sample was made of CD4+ T cells from PBMCs. The receptor set was obtained from a human donor with Susac syndrome. Both conserved end residues are part of each CDR3. D genes are given only for firm matches. Clone size is not always given. Where it is, it says once, few, many or a class for expanded clones.

d_gene: -
v_gene: TRBV7-9
j_gene: TRBJ2-3
abundance: -
CDR3aa: CARAGVSTDTQYF
CDR3nt: TGTGCCAGGGCCGGGGTGAGCACAGATACGCAGTATTTT

d_gene: TRBD2
v_gene: TRBV20-1
j_gene: TRBJ2-1
abundance: once
CDR3aa: CSARWTSGVLSSYNEQFF
CDR3nt: TGCAGTGCTAGATGGACTAGCGGGGTGTTGAGCTCCTACAATGAGCAGTTCTTC

d_gene: -
v_gene: TRBV20-1
j_gene: TRBJ1-2
abundance: -
CDR3aa: CSAPRDLPFGDYGYTF
CDR3nt: TGCAGTGCACCTCGGGACCTGCCCTTTGGAGACTATGGCTACACCTTC

d_gene: -
v_gene: TRBV6-2/TRBV6-3
j_gene: TRBJ2-7
abundance: -
CDR3aa: CASSPSGVTYEQYF
CDR3nt: TGTGCCAGCAGTCCCTCGGGGGTAACCTACGAGCAGTACTTC

d_gene: TRBD2
v_gene: TRBV5-4
j_gene: TRBJ2-3
abundance: -
CDR3aa: CASRITGASGGTDTQYF
CDR3nt: TGTGCCAGCCGCATCACGGGTGCTAGCGGGGGCACAGATACGCAGTATTTT

d_gene: -
v_gene: TRBV4-2
j_gene: TRBJ2-7
abundance: -
CDR3aa: CASSQDGGGTYEQYF
CDR3nt: TGTGCCAGCAGCCAAGATGGAGGGGGAACCTACGAGCAGTACTTC

d_gene: -
v_gene: TRBV12-3/TRBV12-4
j_gene: TRBJ2-1
abundance: once
CDR3aa: CASSFPPGEEQFF
CDR3nt: TGTGCCAGCAGTTTCCCCCCGGGGGAAGAGCAGTTCTTC

d_gene: TRBD1
v_gene: TRBV4-3
j_gene: TRBJ2-7
abundance: -
CDR3aa: CASSLRQGGGEQYF
CDR3nt: TGCGCCAGCAGCCTCCGACAGGGGGGAGGGGAGCAGTACTTC

d_gene: TRBD1
v_gene: TRBV12-3/TRBV12-4
j_gene: TRBJ1-2
abundance: once
CDR3aa: CASGQAGGNGYTF
CDR3nt: TGTGCCAGCGGCCAGGCAGGGGGGAATGGCTACACCTTC

d_gene: -
v_gene: TRBV9
j_gene: TRBJ1-2
abundance: -
CDR3aa: CASSSDAANRDYGYTF
CDR3nt: TGTGCCAGCAGCTCAGATGCGGCGAACAGGGATTACGGCTACACCTTC